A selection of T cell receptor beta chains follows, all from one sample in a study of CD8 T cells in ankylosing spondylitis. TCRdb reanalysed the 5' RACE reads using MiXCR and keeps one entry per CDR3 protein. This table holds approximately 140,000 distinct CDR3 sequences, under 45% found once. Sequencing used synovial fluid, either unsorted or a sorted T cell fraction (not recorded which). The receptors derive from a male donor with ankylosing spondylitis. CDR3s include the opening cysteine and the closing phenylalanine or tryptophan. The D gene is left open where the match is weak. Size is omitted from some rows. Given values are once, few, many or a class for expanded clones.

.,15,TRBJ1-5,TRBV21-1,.,TGTGCCAGCAGCAAAGGAGAGGCCGGCAATCAGCCCCAGCATTTT,CASSKGEAGNQPQHF
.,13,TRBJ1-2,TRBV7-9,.,TGTGCCAGCAGGCCGGACTCCGCCTATGGCTACACCTTC,CASRPDSAYGYTF
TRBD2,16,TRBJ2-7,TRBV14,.,TGTGCCAGCAGCCAAGAGACTAGCGGGAAGATCTACGAGCAGTACTTC,CASSQETSGKIYEQYF
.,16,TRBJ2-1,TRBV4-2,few,TGTGCCAGCAGCCAAGATGGCTGGGGGACTTACAATGAGCAGTTCTTC,CASSQDGWGTYNEQFF
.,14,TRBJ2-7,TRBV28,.,TGTGCCAGCAGTTTATATACTGGGCGTGGCGAGCAGTACTTC,CASSLYTGRGEQYF
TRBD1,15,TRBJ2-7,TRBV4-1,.,TGCGCCAGCAGCCAAGAAGGGACAGGGGTATACGAGCAGTACTTC,CASSQEGTGVYEQYF
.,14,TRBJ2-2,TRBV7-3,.,TGTGCCAGCAGCCCAAATAGGGGGTCCGGGGAGCTGTTTTTT,CASSPNRGSGELFF
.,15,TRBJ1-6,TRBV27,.,TGTGCCAGCAGTTTCTGGGGGGCTCCACTTGTGGCCCTCCACTTT,CASSFWGAPLVALHF
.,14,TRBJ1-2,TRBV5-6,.,TGTGCCATCAGCCCCGAGCCGGGATCCTTGGGCTACACCTTC,CAISPEPGSLGYTF
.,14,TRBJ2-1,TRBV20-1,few,TGCAGTGCTAGAGTGGGCAGGGGGGACGATGAGCAGTTCTTC,CSARVGRGDDEQFF
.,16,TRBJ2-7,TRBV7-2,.,TGTGCCAGCACCTCCCCAAGGGGGGTAGTCCCCTACGAGCAGTACTTC,CASTSPRGVVPYEQYF
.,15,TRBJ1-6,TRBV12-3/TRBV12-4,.,TGTGCCAGCACTAAATACCGGGACATTAACTCACCCCTCCACTTT,CASTKYRDINSPLHF
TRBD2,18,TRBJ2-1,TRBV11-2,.,TGTGCCAGCAGCTCCGATACGACTAGCGGGAGGGCCGTGTATGAGCAGTTCTTC,CASSSDTTSGRAVYEQFF
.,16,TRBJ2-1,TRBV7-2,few,TGTGCCAGCAGCGTCAGGCGACTTAGGCGATCCAATGAGCAGTTCTTC,CASSVRRLRRSNEQFF
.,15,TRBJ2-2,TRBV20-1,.,TGCAGTGCTCTCCCTGTCAGGCCGAACACCGGGGAGCTGTTTTTT,CSALPVRPNTGELFF
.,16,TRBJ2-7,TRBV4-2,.,TGTGCCAGCAGCCAAGTTGGGGTTAGCGCTTCCTACGAGCAGTACTTC,CASSQVGVSASYEQYF
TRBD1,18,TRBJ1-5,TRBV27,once,TGTGCCAGCAGTTTGAGAGGGGACAGAATCTATAGCAATCAGCCCCAGCATTTT,CASSLRGDRIYSNQPQHF
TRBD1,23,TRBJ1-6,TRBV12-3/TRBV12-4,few,TGTGCCAGCAGTTTAGCGGGGGCTTACAGGGGACTAGCACCCTTCTCCTATAATTCACCCCTCCACTTT,CASSLAGAYRGLAPFSYNSPLHF
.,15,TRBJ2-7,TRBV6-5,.,TGTGCCAGCAGTTACTCTGCTGGGTACACCGACGAGCAGTACTTC,CASSYSAGYTDEQYF
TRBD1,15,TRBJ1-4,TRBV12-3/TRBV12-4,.,TGTGCCAGCAGACGGGGTGGACAGGCTCGGGAAAAACTGTTTTTT,CASRRGGQAREKLFF
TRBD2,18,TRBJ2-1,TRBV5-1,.,TGCGCCAGCAGCCGGGGACTAGCGGGGGGTAGCTCCTACAATGAGCAGTTCTTC,CASSRGLAGGSSYNEQFF
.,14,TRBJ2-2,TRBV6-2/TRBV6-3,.,TGTGCCAGCAGTTTAGGGGAGGAAACCGGGGAGCTGTTTTTT,CASSLGEETGELFF
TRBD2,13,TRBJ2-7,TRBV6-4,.,TGTGCCAGCCTCAGGGAAGGGAGGGGCGAGCAGTACTTC,CASLREGRGEQYF
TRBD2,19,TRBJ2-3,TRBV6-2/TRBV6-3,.,TGTGCCAGCAGTTCCCCTCGACTAGCGGGAGGTCTTCGCACAGATACGCAGTATTTT,CASSSPRLAGGLRTDTQYF
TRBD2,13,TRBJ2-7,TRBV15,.,TGTGCCACGGCGTTCGGGACTACCTACGAGCAGTACTTC,CATAFGTTYEQYF
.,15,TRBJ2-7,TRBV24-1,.,TGTGCCACCAGTGACGACGACAGGAGTATAAACGAGCAGTACTTC,CATSDDDRSINEQYF
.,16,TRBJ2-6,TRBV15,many,TGTGCCACCAGCAGAGCCCGGAACTCTGGGGCCAACGTCCTGACTTTC,CATSRARNSGANVLTF
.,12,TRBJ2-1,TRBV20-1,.,TGCAGTGCTAGAGATTTCCCGACAGGGCAGTTCTTC,CSARDFPTGQFF
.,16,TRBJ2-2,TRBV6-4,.,TGTGCCAGCAGTAAAGGGGACGGACAGAACACCGGGGAGCTGTTTTTT,CASSKGDGQNTGELFF
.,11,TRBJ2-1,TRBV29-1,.,TGCAGCGTTGAGGGCGTTACCAATGAGCAGTTC,CSVEGVTNEQF
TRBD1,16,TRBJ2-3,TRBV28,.,TGTGCCAGCAGTTTATTAGCAGGGGGCTTGCCAGATACGCAGTATTTT,CASSLLAGGLPDTQYF
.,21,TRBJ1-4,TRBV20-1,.,TGCAGTGCTCCCCCCCCGAGACCTCGACAGCGGGCAAAGGCAACTAATGAAAAACTGTTTTTT,CSAPPPRPRQRAKATNEKLFF
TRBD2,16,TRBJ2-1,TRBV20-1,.,TGCAGTGCTAGAGTGTTGCGGGAGGATACCTACAATGAGCAGTTCTTC,CSARVLREDTYNEQFF
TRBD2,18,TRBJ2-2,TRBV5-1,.,TGCGCCAGCAGCTTGAGGGGTTTGACTAGCGGTTACACCGGGGAGCTGTTTTTT,CASSLRGLTSGYTGELFF
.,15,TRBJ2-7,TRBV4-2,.,TGTGCCAGCAGCCAAGTCGGGACAAACGTATACGAGCAGTACTTC,CASSQVGTNVYEQYF
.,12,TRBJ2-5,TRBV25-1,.,TGTGCCAGCAGTGAATCGGGGGACGTCCAGTACTTC,CASSESGDVQYF
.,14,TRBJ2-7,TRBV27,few,TGTGCCAGCAGTTTCTATCAATGGGCACGCGAGCAGTACTTC,CASSFYQWAREQYF
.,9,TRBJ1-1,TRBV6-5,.,TGTGCCAGCAAAAGTGAAGCTTTCTTT,CASKSEAFF
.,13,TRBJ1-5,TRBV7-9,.,TGTGCCAGCAGCCTGGACCCTGGGGAGCCCCAGCATTTT,CASSLDPGEPQHF
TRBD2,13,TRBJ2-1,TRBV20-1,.,TGCAGATCGGGACTAGCGGCCTACAATGAGCAGTTCTTC,CRSGLAAYNEQFF
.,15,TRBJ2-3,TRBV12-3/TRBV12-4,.,TGTGCCAGCAGTTTATTTGGGGGCTCAACAGATACGCAGTATTTT,CASSLFGGSTDTQYF
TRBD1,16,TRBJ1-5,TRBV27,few,TGTGCCAGCAGTTTAAGGGCGACAGGGGGCAATCAGCCCCAGCATTTT,CASSLRATGGNQPQHF
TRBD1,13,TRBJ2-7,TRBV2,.,TGTGCCAGCACCTGGGACAGGGGCCACGAGCAGTACTTC,CASTWDRGHEQYF
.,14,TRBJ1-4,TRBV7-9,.,TGTGCCAGCAGCCTCGGGGCCGGTAGTGAAAAACTGTTTTTT,CASSLGAGSEKLFF
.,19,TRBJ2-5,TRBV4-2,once,TGTGCCAGCAGCCATCAAATGGGAGCGGCCGACGTCCCCCGAGAGACCCAGTACTTC,CASSHQMGAADVPRETQYF
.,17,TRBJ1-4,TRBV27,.,TGTGCCAGCAGTTCCACACCTGGGGGGGGTAGGTGGGAAAAACTGTTTTTT,CASSSTPGGGRWEKLFF
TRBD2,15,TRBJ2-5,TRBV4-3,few,TGCGCCAGCAGCCAAGATGCGGGAGGAGGGGAGACCCAGTACTTC,CASSQDAGGGETQYF
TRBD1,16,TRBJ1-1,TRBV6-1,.,TGTGCCAGCAGGATAAAGACAGGGGTTCTGAACACTGAAGCTTTCTTT,CASRIKTGVLNTEAFF
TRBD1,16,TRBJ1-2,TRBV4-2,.,TGTGCCAGCAGCCAACTTAAACCCCAGGGGGACTATGGCTACACCTTC,CASSQLKPQGDYGYTF
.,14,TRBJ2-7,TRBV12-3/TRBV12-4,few,TGTGCCAGCGCCATTGGGCACTTGGGGTACGAGCAGTACTTC,CASAIGHLGYEQYF